Listed below are T cell receptor beta chains from one sample, sequenced in a study of blood T cell repertoires in COVID-19. TCRdb's table, derived via immunoSEQ multiplex PCR, lists solely in-frame clones and lacks some. There are about 260,000 clones in the sample; around four fifths occur only once, and roughly 4.6% lies in the top ten. The sequenced sample consisted of peripheral blood. The origin of the receptors is a man in his 60s who had recovered from COVID-19. Each CDR3 is given with its conserved first and last residue. The order of the fields is J gene, D gene, clone size, V gene, CDR3 DNA, CDR3 protein. D genes are given only for firm matches. Some rows have no size entry. The others give once, few or many, or a class for an expanded clone.

>TRBJ1-4|TRBD1|NA|TRBV2
TGTGCCAGCACGCAGGGGGCCTTATCAACTAATGAAAAACTGTTTTTT
CASTQGALSTNEKLFF
>TRBJ2-6|TRBD1|few|TRBV3-1/TRBV3-2
TGTGCCAGCAGCCCGTTCGGACAGGGCTGGGCCAACGTCCTGACTTTC
CASSPFGQGWANVLTF
>TRBJ2-5|TRBD1|NA|TRBV5-4
TGTGCCAGCAGTCAGGGGGTAGTAGAGACCCAGTACTTC
CASSQGVVETQYF
>TRBJ2-5|TRBD1|NA|TRBV2
TGTGCCAGCAGCCGGGGACAGAAAGAGACCCAGTACTTC
CASSRGQKETQYF
>TRBJ2-7|NA|few|TRBV19
TGTGCCAGTAGTATTAACGCGTTGTCCTACGAGCAGTACTTC
CASSINALSYEQYF
>TRBJ2-3|TRBD1|NA|TRBV6-4
TGTGCCAGCACTCCCTCCGGGACAGGGCGAGATACGCAGTATTTT
CASTPSGTGRDTQYF
>TRBJ1-2|TRBD1|NA|TRBV30
TGTGCCTGGAGTGCCGGGACAGGGGGCCTGGGCTACACCTTC
CAWSAGTGGLGYTF
>TRBJ2-7|TRBD1|few|TRBV11-2
TGTGCCAGCAGCTCGACAGGGGCATACTACGAGCAGTACTTC
CASSSTGAYYEQYF
>TRBJ2-3|TRBD2|NA|TRBV5-4
TGTGCCAGCAGCTTAACTAGCGGGAGGGCGGGCCTCACAGATACGCAGTATTTT
CASSLTSGRAGLTDTQYF
>TRBJ2-7|TRBD2|NA|TRBV4-1
TGCGCCAGCAGCCTCACCGGACTAGAGACCTACGAGCAGTACTTC
CASSLTGLETYEQYF
>TRBJ2-1|NA|NA|TRBV5-8
TGTGCCAGCAGCTTCGTCTCAGGCATTGAGCAGTTCTTC
CASSFVSGIEQFF
>TRBJ1-3|NA|NA|TRBV6-5
TGTGCCAGCAGTTATCAGGGTACTCCGGGAAACACCATATATTTT
CASSYQGTPGNTIYF
>TRBJ2-2|TRBD2|NA|TRBV6-2/TRBV6-3
TGTGCCAGCAGTTACCTTCGGACTAGCGGGCCTAGGGGAGCCGGGGAGCTGTTTTTT
CASSYLRTSGPRGAGELFF
>TRBJ2-2|NA|NA|TRBV5-6
TGTGCCAGCAGCTCCTTTGGGACTTACGAGACTAACACCGGGGAGCTGTTTTTT
CASSSFGTYETNTGELFF
>TRBJ2-3|TRBD2|few|TRBV6-1
TGTGCCAGCAGTGAATCAGCGGGGGCGCAAGTATCAGATACGCAGTATTTT
CASSESAGAQVSDTQYF
>TRBJ2-7|NA|NA|TRBV18
TGTGCCAGCTCACCAGACAGGCAAGTGGCCGAGCAGTACTTC
CASSPDRQVAEQYF
>TRBJ1-1|NA|NA|TRBV3-1/TRBV3-2
TGTGCCAGCAGCCAAGTTGGTCAGGGGATTGGAAACACTGAAGCTTTCTTT
CASSQVGQGIGNTEAFF
>TRBJ1-6|NA|NA|TRBV13
TGTGCCAGCAGCTTAGAGCCCGTGGCACCCCTCCACTTT
CASSLEPVAPLHF
>TRBJ1-2|NA|NA|TRBV5-6
TGTGCCAGCAGCTTGCCCGACAGGACCTATGGCTACACCTTC
CASSLPDRTYGYTF
>TRBJ2-3|TRBD2|NA|TRBV7-2
TGTGCCAGCAGCTCCACTAGCGGGAGCGCAGATACGCAGTATTTT
CASSSTSGSADTQYF
>TRBJ1-2|NA|NA|TRBV7-9
TGTGCCAGCAGCCAGACACGTAACTATGGCTACACCTTC
CASSQTRNYGYTF
>TRBJ2-2|NA|NA|TRBV6-5
TGTGCCAGCAGTTACTGGACTGACGGGGAGCTGTTTTTT
CASSYWTDGELFF
>TRBJ1-5|TRBD1|NA|TRBV30
TGTGCCTGGAGTACAGGGGACAATAGCAATCAGCCCCAGCATTTT
CAWSTGDNSNQPQHF
>TRBJ1-5|NA|NA|TRBV6-5
TGTGCCAGCAGCTATGAAAATCAGCCCCAGCATTTT
CASSYENQPQHF
>TRBJ1-4|TRBD1|NA|TRBV7-2
TGTGCCAGCAGCTTCGTGCGGGACAGGGATGAAAAACTGTTTTTT
CASSFVRDRDEKLFF
>TRBJ2-1|NA|NA|TRBV2
TGTGCCAGCAGCAGGGTTGTGAATGAGCAGTTCTTC
CASSRVVNEQFF
>TRBJ2-7|TRBD2|NA|TRBV6-6
TGTGCCAGCAGCCCACAGCGGGAGGGCCTCGAGCAGTACTTC
CASSPQREGLEQYF
>TRBJ2-1|NA|NA|TRBV10-1
TGCGCCAGCAGACTTATCTACAATGAGCAGTTCTTC
CASRLIYNEQFF
>TRBJ2-5|NA|NA|TRBV28
TGTGCCAGCAGTAGTTCCGCCGGTTACCAAGAGACCCAGTACTTC
CASSSSAGYQETQYF
>TRBJ2-3|TRBD2|once|TRBV7-2
TGTGCCAGCAGCCATTTAGGGGGACTAGCGGGAGTGGATACGCAGTATTTT
CASSHLGGLAGVDTQYF
>TRBJ1-4|TRBD1|NA|TRBV6-5
TGTGCCAGCAGTCTGACAGGGGTTAATGAAAAACTGTTTTTT
CASSLTGVNEKLFF
>TRBJ2-7|TRBD2|NA|TRBV27
TGTGCCAGCAGTTCGGGACTAGTATCCCCCTACGAGCAGTACTTC
CASSSGLVSPYEQYF
>TRBJ1-6|TRBD1|NA|TRBV7-8
TGTGCCAGCAGCTCGGGACAGGGGTCCAATTCACCCCTCCACTTT
CASSSGQGSNSPLHF
>TRBJ1-4|NA|few|TRBV7-6
TGTGCCAGCAGCTTACCGGGACGGGGGAATGAAAAACTGTTTTTT
CASSLPGRGNEKLFF
>TRBJ2-6|NA|NA|TRBV19
TGTGCCAGTAGTATGTCGGGACATGGTTCTGGGGCCAACGTCCTGACTTTC
CASSMSGHGSGANVLTF
>TRBJ1-1|NA|NA|TRBV11-3
TGTGCCAGCAGCCCCCGGGGGGGGGCTGAAGCTTTCTTT
CASSPRGGAEAFF
>TRBJ1-1|TRBD1|once|TRBV4-2
TGTGCCAGCAGCCAAGCCCGAACGACAGGGGCTGAAGCTTTCTTT
CASSQARTTGAEAFF
>TRBJ2-1|NA|NA|TRBV7-9
TGTGCCAGCAGCCAGAACTGGGGGACACCCTACAATGAGCAGTTCTTC
CASSQNWGTPYNEQFF
>TRBJ2-6|NA|NA|TRBV20-1
TGCAGTGCTCGTGACCCGGTTCGTGGGGCCAACGTCCTGACTTTC
CSARDPVRGANVLTF
>TRBJ1-2|NA|once|TRBV28
TGTGCCAGCGTCCGGGGGGGGATTAACTATGGCTACACCTTC
CASVRGGINYGYTF
>TRBJ2-5|TRBD2|NA|TRBV9
TGTGCCAGCAGCCCCCGCGGGGGGACCCAGTACTTC
CASSPRGGTQYF
>TRBJ1-1|NA|NA|TRBV7-2
TGTGCCAGCAGCCCGACAGTGAACACTGAAGCTTTCTTT
CASSPTVNTEAFF
>TRBJ2-5|NA|NA|TRBV5-8
TGTGCCAGCAGTCCTGACAGGCGGCAGACCCAGTACTTC
CASSPDRRQTQYF
>TRBJ2-1|TRBD2|NA|TRBV6-6
TGTGCCAGCAATCTACTAGCGGGAGGGCCCGGTGAGCAGTTCTTC
CASNLLAGGPGEQFF
>TRBJ2-7|NA|NA|TRBV25-1
TGTGCCACCGAGGGGGGGGAGGGCTACGAGCAGTACTTC
CATEGGEGYEQYF
>TRBJ2-7|TRBD2|once|TRBV2
TGTGCCAGCAGTGAAGTGTCTAGCGGCACCTACGAGCAGTACTTC
CASSEVSSGTYEQYF